These 20 T cell receptor beta chains were all obtained from the same sample, sequenced in a study of type 1 and type 2 diabetes patients. Genomic DNA was the PCR template. The TCR beta CDR3 region was amplified using 30 forward and 13 reverse primers. TCRdb re-analysed the multiplex PCR reads in MiXCR, keeping a single row per CDR3 protein. The sample lists 250,000 or so distinct CDR3 sequences; roughly 44% were seen once. Material: peripheral blood mononuclear cells (PBMCs). The receptors originated from a young man with type 2 diabetes.

The rearrangement uses TRBV19 and TRBJ2-1; 14 nucleotides align to TRBD2. Germline V gene lookup returns CDR1 LNHDA and CDR2 SQIVND (reference sequence). With V trimmed by 0 bases and J by 7 bases, 8 bases remained unmatched. The CDR3 is made up of 18 amino acids. The CDR3 loop reads CASSIDLRRLAGGNEQFF. CDR3 DNA: TGTGCCAGTAGTATAGATCTGAGGAGACTAGCGGGGGGGAATGAGCAGTTCTTC.

This clonotype was seen many times. The chain employs TRBV2 and TRBJ2-7; the D is unclear. Germline CDR1 is SNHLY and CDR2 is FYNNEI. With 7 bases removed from V and 3 bases from J, the gap between germline ends came to 7 bases. This CDR3 region has 11 residues. The CDR3, as DNA: TGTGCCAGCACCCGAAACTACGAGCAGTACTTC. It translates to CASTRNYEQYF.

This sequence joins TRBV7-2 and TRBJ2-5; TRBD2 agrees at 12 bases. V lost 5 bases to trimming and J lost 5 bases; unmatched junction nucleotides: 6. Per the germline V gene, CDR1 is SGHTA and CDR2 is FQGNSA. The CDR3 is 15 residues long. CDR3 loop: CASSPRTSGAETQYF. The CDR3 bases are TGTGCCAGCAGCCCGAGGACTAGCGGGGCGGAGACCCAGTACTTC.

Worth noting for this clonotype: Likely a read error: the CDR3 ends without its conserved phenylalanine or tryptophan. The genes are TRBV27 and TRBJ2-5; D not certain. CDR3 size: 11 residues. Germline assignment: CDR1 MNHEY and CDR2 SMNVEV (reference sequence). Deletions cut 2 bases from V and 4 bases from J, with 2 bases between. The CDR3 nucleotides are TGTGCCAGCAGTTTAGGAGAGACCCAGTACTCC. This sequence encodes CASSLGETQYS.

The J gene is TRBJ2-5, the V gene TRBV7-6, with D possibly called TRBD1 or TRBD2 (6 bases each). The ends were cut back, 1 base at V and 5 bases at J, with 20 bases in the middle. The V gene's germline CDR1 is SGHVS and CDR2 FNYEAQ. The CDR3 has 17 residues. CDR3 sequence reads: CASSLEEGETDAETQYF. CDR3 nucleotides: TGTGCCAGCAGCTTAGAGGAGGGGGAAACGGACGCGGAGACCCAGTACTTC.

With respect to this clonotype: The junction differs from germline at one of its ends, possibly a read error. The rearrangement links TRBV6-5 to TRBJ2-1; D may match TRBD1 or TRBD2 (5 bases each). Germline V gives CDR1 MNHEY, CDR2 SVGAGI. This CDR3 contains 14 residues. Here the CDR3 DNA reads TGTGCCATCAGTGAACTTGGGGGAAACAATGAGCAGTTCTTC. It specifies CAISELGGNNEQFF.

This clonotype showed up just a few times. This chain joins TRBV7-9 and TRBJ2-7, with 7 bases matching TRBD1. CDR3 length equals 14 residues. With 5 bases clipped from V and 2 bases from J, the junction kept 6 bases outside the gene matches. Per germline, CDR1 SEHNR and CDR2 FQNEAQ (reference sequence). The CDR3 region is CASSQTTGTYEQYF. CDR3 nucleotides: TGTGCCAGCAGCCAAACGACAGGGACCTACGAGCAGTACTTC.

V usage is TRBV7-2 and J usage is TRBJ1-5; D unclear. Trimming shortened V by 5 bases and J by 2 bases, and 7 bases separated the two germline ends. In germline, CDR1 is SGHTA, CDR2 FQGNSA. The CDR3 consists of 13 residues. CDR3 in DNA: TGTGCCAGCAGCCCGTTGGGCAATCAGCCCCAGCATTTT. Its protein is CASSPLGNQPQHF.

Details on this clonotype: At one of its ends the junction is not consistent with the germline gene, which may arise from a read error. The CDR3 DNA sequence: TGTGCCAGCAGTTTAGGCTCCCGAGGCGGAGAGACCCAGTACTTC. Amino acid sequence: CASSLGSRGGETQYF. This sequence joins TRBV10-2 and TRBJ2-5; D is undetermined. Germline values: CDR1 WSHSY, CDR2 SAAADI. This CDR3 region has 15 residues.

This clonotype occurred a few times. J is TRBJ2-3 and V is TRBV11-2, with 7 bases aligning to TRBD1. V lost 1 base, J lost 0 bases, and 4 bases stayed unmatched. This CDR3 has 16 residues. CDR1 and CDR2 (germline): SGHAT, FQNNGV. The CDR3 DNA is TGTGCCAGCAGCTTAGGACAGGGCCTCAGCACAGATACGCAGTATTTT. Its protein product is CASSLGQGLSTDTQYF.

The chain uses TRBV5-1 and TRBJ1-2, with D maybe TRBD1 (5 bases). CDR3 length: 13 residues. CDR1 is SGHRS and CDR2 is YFSETQ in the germline V gene. Trimming pared 4 bases from V and 8 bases from J, leaving 15 bases between. CDR3: CASSQGPGEGYTF. CDR3 DNA sequence: TGCGCCAGCAGCCAGGGACCGGGAGAGGGCTACACCTTC.

The rearrangement uses TRBV19 and TRBJ1-6; maybe TRBD1 (5 bases). The CDR3 contains 13 residues. The germline V gene has CDR1 LNHDA and CDR2 SQIVND (reference sequence). Trimming stripped 6 bases from V and 9 bases from J, with 12 bases between. The CDR3 DNA reads as TGTGCCAGTAGGGACCAGGGAACTTCACCCCTCCACTTT. Protein product: CASRDQGTSPLHF.

J is TRBJ2-5 and V is TRBV7-6; 15 bases are shared with TRBD2. The CDR3 extends over 16 amino acids. Trimming cost V 4 bases and J 5 bases; bases outside gene matches: 5. Germline V CDR1 and CDR2: SGHVS, FNYEAQ. The DNA for the CDR3 is TGTGCCAGCAGCTCCGGGACTAGCGGGAGGACTGAGACCCAGTACTTC. Residues: CASSSGTSGRTETQYF.

J is TRBJ2-7 and V is TRBV7-9; D might be TRBD1 (5 bases). Trimming removed 5 bases at V and 7 bases at J, with 9 bases between. Germline lookup yields CDR1 SEHNR and CDR2 FQNEAQ (reference sequence). The CDR3 is 11 residues long. The CDR3, as DNA: TGTGCCAGCAGCCCGAACAGGGAGCAGTACTTC. Translated, it gives CASSPNREQYF. Full variable domain (rest looked up from reference TRBV7-9 and TRBJ2-7): DTGVSQNPRHKITKRGQNVTFRCDPISEHNRLYWYRQTLGQGPEFLTYFQNEAQLEKSRLLSDRFSAERPKGSFSTLEIQRTEQGDSAMYLCASSPNREQYFGPGTRLTVT.

The chain couples TRBV30 to TRBJ2-7; 9 bases align to TRBD2. CDR1 and CDR2 (germline): GTSNPN, SVGIG (reference sequence). The V and J ends lost 8 bases and 4 bases, in that order; junction bases with no gene match: 12. This CDR3 contains 14 residues. CDR3 region: CAGGGPAGGYEQYF. In DNA form, the CDR3 reads TGTGCCGGAGGGGGGCCAGCGGGGGGTTACGAGCAGTACTTC.

About this clonotype itself: This sequence may be a read error, since a much larger clone differs from it by one base. This chain uses TRBV25-1 with TRBJ2-7; weak D call: TRBD2 (6 bases). CDR1 is MGHDK and CDR2 is SYGVNS in the germline V gene. This CDR3 is built from 16 residues. Trimming took off 5 bases at V and 2 bases at J, with 19 bases between the two ends. CDR3 nucleotides: TGTGCCAGCAGTAAAAGCGACGGGGGTGATACCTACGAGCAGTACTTC. Encoded protein: CASSKSDGGDTYEQYF.

The V gene is TRBV19, the J gene TRBJ1-1; D is unresolved. The V end lost 4 bases, the J end lost 10 bases, and 13 bases lay between the germline ends. From germline, CDR1 is LNHDA and CDR2 SQIVND (reference sequence). The length of the CDR3 is 12 residues. The CDR3 is CASSTRLGAAFF. DNA of the CDR3: TGTGCCAGTAGTACTAGACTGGGAGCAGCTTTCTTT.

The count of this clonotype is one. The rearrangement joins TRBV19 to TRBJ1-1; D call uncertain. CDR3 length: 14 amino acids. Germline V gene lookup returns CDR1 LNHDA and CDR2 SQIVND (reference sequence). V lost 3 bases and J 8 bases, leaving 16 bases between the germline ends. This CDR3 reads CASSIGGLIGEAFF. The CDR3 DNA is TGTGCCAGTAGTATCGGCGGCTTAATCGGCGAAGCTTTCTTT.

This clonotype occurred a few times. The chain employs TRBV7-6 and TRBJ2-5; D ambiguous. The CDR3 consists of 14 residues. The V gene's germline CDR1 is SGHVS and CDR2 FNYEAQ. The V and J ends lost 4 bases and 4 bases respectively, with 13 bases between them. The chain's CDR3 is CASSSILGRETQYF. The CDR3 bases are TGTGCCAGCAGCTCTATTCTAGGGCGAGAGACCCAGTACTTC.

A few counts support this clonotype. The J gene is TRBJ2-3, the V gene TRBV2; 11 bases are shared with TRBD2. J lost 6 bases, V lost 5 bases, and 10 bases had no gene match. The CDR3 is 16 amino acids. Germline V gene data show CDR1 as SNHLY and CDR2 as FYNNEI. This chain's CDR3 is CASSQLSGRASDTQYF. The CDR3, as DNA: TGTGCCAGCAGTCAACTTAGCGGGAGGGCCTCTGATACGCAGTATTTT. The variable domain in full, with the rest retrieved from reference TRBV2 and TRBJ2-3, is EPEVTQTPSHQVTQMGQEVILRCVPISNHLYFYWYRQILGQKVEFLVSFYNNEISEKSEIFDDQFSVERPDGSNFTLKIRSTKLEDSAMYFCASSQLSGRASDTQYFGPGTRLTVL.